This T cell receptor (beta chain) was captured by sequencing in a study of blood T cell repertoires in COVID-19. Study at large: The United States, Italy and Spain supplied acute and convalescent COVID-19 samples. Sources were T cells, B-cell-depleted T cells, or PBMCs; the material itself was cDNA or gDNA.

This clone has just a few counts. Ages ranged from about 18 to 90 years, with residence in approximately 25 US areas. Clones were read by immunoSEQ multiplex PCR, and TCRdb kept only the in-frame ones, dropping some. There are 400,000 to 450,000 clones in the sample; around 87% occur only once, and around 1.1% lies in the top ten. This TCR came from a young man who had recovered from COVID-19. Sequencing was done on a sample of PBMCs or T cells enriched from blood (not recorded which).

The CDR3 sequence is CASRGQGGNEKLFF. In nucleotides, the CDR3 is TGCGCCAGCAGAGGACAGGGCGGGAATGAAAAACTGTTTTTT. The chain links TRBV5-1 to TRBJ1-4; 8 nucleotides match TRBD1. V lost 5 bases, J lost 5 bases, and 5 bases stayed unmatched. Germline V CDR1 and CDR2: SGHRS, YFSETQ. The CDR3 consists of 14 residues.